These 30 T cell receptor beta chains originate from one sample sequenced in a study of T cells in Graves' hyperthyroidism and ophthalmopathy. RNA transcripts gave rise to amplified TCR beta CDR3 regions. Initially, a first-round RT-PCR of the TCR CDR3 employed the HTBI primer set. One entry per CDR3 protein, called by TCRdb with MiXCR from the multiplex PCR reads. The profile shows around 520,000 distinct CDR3 sequences, 12% to 15% of them singletons. The sample taken for sequencing was blood. The source of these receptors is a woman aged 40 to 55 with Graves' hyperthyroidism.

Many counts were recorded for this clonotype. The chain joins TRBV5-1 to TRBJ2-3; 14 nucleotides agree with TRBD2. This CDR3 contains 17 residues. Looked up from germline, CDR1 is SGHRS and CDR2 is YFSETQ. Losses at the gene ends were 4 bases for V and 4 bases for J; bases not matched to a gene: 8. The chain's CDR3 is CASSRGGTSGSSDTQYF. The CDR3 nucleotides are TGCGCCAGCAGCCGGGGCGGGACTAGCGGGAGTTCAGATACGCAGTATTTT.

This clonotype has ten or more counts. The chain uses TRBV30 and TRBJ2-7, with no clear D. The CDR3 spans 14 residues. Germline V gene sequence: CDR1 GTSNPN, CDR2 SVGIG (reference sequence). The V and J ends lost 2 bases and 3 bases respectively, with 14 bases between them. CDR3 DNA: TGTGCCTGGAGTTCGTCGTCTTACTACTACGAGCAGTACTTC. Translating gives CAWSSSSYYYEQYF. The variable domain in full, completed from reference TRBV30 and TRBJ2-7, reads SQTIHQWPATLVQPVGSPLSLECTVEGTSNPNLYWYRQAAGRGLQLLFYSVGIGQISSEVPQNLSASRPQDRQFILSSKKLLLSDSGFYLCAWSSSSYYYEQYFGPGTRLTVT.

The chain recombines TRBV5-1 with TRBJ2-3; 9 bases fit TRBD1. CDR1 and CDR2 (germline): SGHRS, YFSETQ. This CDR3 spans 15 amino acids. V dropped 6 bases and J dropped 2; count of bases not matched to a gene: 7. CDR3 sequence (DNA): TGCGCCAGCATGCCCGGGACAGGGTCCACAGATACGCAGTATTTT. It is translated as CASMPGTGSTDTQYF.

This chain joins TRBV20-1 and TRBJ1-4; 7 bases are shared with TRBD1. The CDR3 length is 14 residues. Germline V CDR1 and CDR2: DFQATT, SNEGSKA (reference sequence). The junction had 5 bases not matched to a gene; V was cut back by 0 bases and J by 7 bases. Here the CDR3 reads CSARDLAGGEKLFF. In nucleotides, the CDR3 is TGCAGTGCTAGAGATCTGGCAGGGGGTGAAAAACTGTTTTTT.

This clonotype came up a few times. The CDR3 DNA reads TGCAGTGCTAGAGATGATCGGCGGGTGCAGGGGACAGATACGCAGTATTTT. Its translation: CSARDDRRVQGTDTQYF. The rearrangement uses TRBV20-1 and TRBJ2-3; maybe TRBD1 (6 bases). In germline, CDR1 is DFQATT, CDR2 SNEGSKA (reference sequence). The CDR3 extends over 17 amino acids. Trimming took 0 bases from V and 3 from J, leaving 19 bases between them.

This clonotype was recorded at least ten times. V usage is TRBV2 and J usage is TRBJ2-1; no reliable D call. Germline V gene lookup returns CDR1 SNHLY and CDR2 FYNNEI. The CDR3 consists of 16 residues. Trimming left V 1 base short and J 2 bases short, with 12 bases between. The chain's CDR3 is CASSEVPAGPYNEQFF. CDR3 bases: TGTGCCAGCAGTGAAGTGCCGGCCGGACCCTACAATGAGCAGTTCTTC. Complete variable domain (other parts from reference TRBV2 and TRBJ2-1): EPEVTQTPSHQVTQMGQEVILRCVPISNHLYFYWYRQILGQKVEFLVSFYNNEISEKSEIFDDQFSVERPDGSNFTLKIRSTKLEDSAMYFCASSEVPAGPYNEQFFGPGTRLTVL.

This clonotype was seen a handful of times. The rearrangement uses TRBV7-8 and TRBJ2-7; 7 positions agree with TRBD2. Germline loops: CDR1 SGHVS, CDR2 FQNEAQ. The V and J ends lost 0 bases and 1 base, in that order; junction bases with no gene match: 6. The CDR3 length is 16 residues. The DNA of the CDR3 is TGTGCCAGCAGCTTAGCATCTAGCGGAGCATCCTACGAGCAGTACTTC. The encoded protein is CASSLASSGASYEQYF.

As for this clonotype: The junction departs from germline at one end; a sequencing error may be responsible. The rearrangement links TRBV7-3 to TRBJ2-1; 8 nucleotides line up with TRBD2. Germline V gene lookup returns CDR1 SGHTA and CDR2 FQGTGA. There are 14 residues in the CDR3. The DNA for the CDR3 is TGTGCCAGCAGCTTAGGACTAGCCTACAGTGAGCAGTTCTTC. Translated: CASSLGLAYSEQFF. Full variable domain (missing parts from reference TRBV7-3 and TRBJ2-1): GAGVSQTPSNKVTEKGKYVELRCDPISGHTALYWYRQSLGQGPEFLIYFQGTGAADDSGLPNDRFFAVRPEGSVSTLKIQRTERGDSAVYLCASSLGLAYSEQFFGPGTRLTVL.

The rearrangement uses TRBV29-1 and TRBJ2-3; the D gene could be TRBD1 or TRBD2 (7 bases each). Looked up from germline, CDR1 is SQVTM and CDR2 is ANQGSEA. Trimming removed 6 bases at V and 5 bases at J, with 15 bases between. The CDR3 has 13 residues. The CDR3 sequence: CSVPGGGLDTQYF. The DNA of the CDR3 is TGCAGCGTCCCAGGGGGGGGATTAGATACGCAGTATTTT.

This clonotype was seen ten or more times. The chain recombines TRBV20-1 with TRBJ2-3, with 12 nucleotides matching TRBD2. The CDR3 contains 14 residues. V was clipped by 6 bases and J by 4 bases; unmatched bases: 5. Germline V gene lookup returns CDR1 DFQATT and CDR2 SNEGSKA (reference sequence). CDR3 in amino acids: CSARTSGKADTQYF. In nucleotides, the CDR3 is TGCAGTGCCCGGACTAGCGGGAAGGCAGATACGCAGTATTTT.

In this sample, this clonotype turned up a few times. The J gene is TRBJ2-5, the V gene TRBV4-1, with a possible D match to TRBD1 (7 bases). V was trimmed by 4 bases and J by 5 bases, leaving 23 bases between them. The CDR3 spans 17 residues. Germline V CDR1 and CDR2: MGHRA, YSYEKL. The CDR3 here is CASSLTGSGGPKETQYF. Written as DNA, the CDR3 is TGCGCCAGCAGCCTGACCGGTTCAGGGGGGCCAAAGGAGACCCAGTACTTC.

The chain joins TRBV9 to TRBJ2-6, with a tentative D call TRBD2 (6 bases). The germline V gene encodes CDR1 SGDLS and CDR2 YYNGEE. The CDR3 totals 17 residues. V was trimmed by 4 bases and J by 0 bases, leaving 14 bases between them. This CDR3 is CASSYDPGGSGANVLTF. The CDR3 bases are TGTGCCAGCAGCTATGACCCCGGGGGCTCTGGGGCCAACGTCCTGACTTTC.

Regarding this clonotype: A read error may be the cause here, since a much bigger clone is one base away. The chain joins TRBV12-3 or TRBV12-4 to TRBJ2-7; 8 nucleotides match TRBD1. This CDR3 spans 14 amino acids. Here the CDR3 DNA reads TGTGCCAGCGGTTTAGTTGGACAGGGTGACGAGCAGTACTTC. It specifies CASGLVGQGDEQYF.

The chain has TRBV29-1 and TRBJ1-1; D gene unclear. Trimming took off 0 bases at V and 7 bases at J, with 15 bases between the two ends. This CDR3 comprises 14 residues. Germline-derived CDR1 and CDR2 are SQVTM and ANQGSEA. CDR3 DNA: TGCAGCGTTGAAGATGAAAGGAAAGTGGTTGAAGCTTTCTTT. It translates to CSVEDERKVVEAFF.

This clonotype was seen ten or more times. This chain links TRBV12-3 or TRBV12-4 with TRBJ1-3; D may be TRBD1 (5 bases). The CDR3 contains 16 residues. The V and J ends lost 7 bases and 1 base respectively, with 17 bases between them. As DNA, the CDR3 is TGTGCCAGCACCCATTCGTTTGGGGGGTCTGGAAACACCATATATTTT. It yields the protein CASTHSFGGSGNTIYF.

This clonotype was seen repeatedly, ten times or more. CDR3 region: CASIRGGKAFF. The CDR3 region has the DNA TGTGCCAGCATCCGAGGGGGCAAAGCTTTCTTT. The chain carries TRBV12-3 or TRBV12-4 and TRBJ1-1; 7 positions match TRBD1. The CDR3 covers 11 residues. V was clipped by 7 bases and J by 9 bases; unmatched bases: 5.

The sample holds many counts of this clonotype. The genes are TRBV18 and TRBJ1-2; 7 positions agree with TRBD1. The germline gives CDR1 KGHSH, CDR2 LQKENI. V shed 2 bases, J shed 2 bases, and the junction held 2 bases outside the gene matches. The CDR3 length is 14 residues. CDR3 loop: CASSPEGANYGYTF. The CDR3 DNA reads as TGTGCCAGCTCACCAGAGGGGGCCAACTATGGCTACACCTTC.

There are many counts of this clonotype. The chain carries TRBV20-1 and TRBJ2-7, with 11 positions matching TRBD2. Trimming took 4 bases from V and 3 from J; bases not matched to a gene: 8. CDR1 is DFQATT and CDR2 is SNEGSKA in the germline V gene (reference sequence). This CDR3 spans 15 amino acids. The CDR3 sequence is CSAKGLGLAGYEQYF. The CDR3 bases are TGCAGTGCTAAAGGCCTCGGACTAGCGGGCTACGAGCAGTACTTC.

The V and J genes are TRBV18 and TRBJ2-1; 12 bases match TRBD1. The CDR3 runs to 14 residues. Trimming cost V 3 bases and J 9 bases; bases outside gene matches: 3. Germline V CDR1 and CDR2: KGHSH, LQKENI. CDR3 coding DNA: TGTGCCAGCTCACCGGGGACAGGGGGCGCTGAGCAGTTCTTC. This translates into CASSPGTGGAEQFF.

This clonotype was recorded at least ten times. The J gene is TRBJ2-1, the V gene TRBV6-1; D may match TRBD1 or TRBD2 (6 bases each). This CDR3 has 17 residues. Germline V lookup: CDR1 MNHNS, CDR2 SASEGT. The V and J ends lost 5 bases and 6 bases respectively, with 23 bases between them. The CDR3 region is CASSFRSGTQGGNEQFF. The CDR3 DNA reads TGTGCCAGCAGTTTCCGATCCGGGACTCAAGGGGGCAATGAGCAGTTCTTC.

With regard to this clonotype: Given a much more abundant clone one base away, this may be a read error. V usage is TRBV5-4 and J usage is TRBJ2-1, with 7 bases aligning to TRBD2. This CDR3 contains 14 residues. CDR1 is SGHNT, CDR2 YYREEE, per germline (reference sequence). The CDR3 DNA reads TGTGCCAGCAGCTTCACTAGCGCTTACAATGAGCAGTCCTTC. It is translated as CASSFTSAYNEQSF.

This clonotype came up many times. V and J are TRBV24-1 and TRBJ2-1, with 11 bases aligning to TRBD2. Germline CDR1 is KGHDR and CDR2 is SFDVKD. The CDR3 consists of 15 residues. The trim removed 4 bases at V and 8 bases at J, leaving 6 bases unmatched. As DNA, the CDR3 is TGTGCCACCAGTGAGATAGCGGGAGGGAGGTATGAGCAGTTCTTC. This sequence encodes CATSEIAGGRYEQFF.

This clonotype has a count of ten or more. The V and J genes are TRBV7-2 and TRBJ2-1; D is ambiguous. CDR1 SGHTA and CDR2 FQGNSA come from the germline V gene. Trimming left V 1 base short and J 7 bases short, with 11 bases between. The CDR3 is made up of 14 amino acids. CDR3 nucleotides: TGTGCCAGCAGCTTAGACCCGACTCTTAATGAGCAGTTCTTC. This sequence encodes CASSLDPTLNEQFF. Full variable domain (remainder filled in from reference TRBV7-2 and TRBJ2-1): GAGVSQSPSNKVTEKGKDVELRCDPISGHTALYWYRQSLGQGLEFLIYFQGNSAPDKSGLPSDRFSAERTGGSVSTLTIQRTQQEDSAVYLCASSLDPTLNEQFFGPGTRLTVL.

This clonotype was counted ten times or more. The chain joins TRBV3-1 to TRBJ2-5, with 10 nucleotides matching TRBD1. V shed 1 base, J shed 5 bases, and the junction held 4 bases outside the gene matches. Germline lookup yields CDR1 LGHDT and CDR2 YNNKEL (reference sequence). The CDR3 covers 15 residues. In DNA form, the CDR3 reads TGTGCCAGCAGCCAAGGGGGACAGGGGAGGGAGACCCAGTACTTC. Amino acid sequence: CASSQGGQGRETQYF.

This clonotype has more than one count but fewer than ten. This chain joins TRBV7-9 and TRBJ2-2; unclear D gene. CDR3 length: 14 amino acids. V was shortened by 3 bases and J by 3 bases, with 8 bases between the two germline ends. CDR1 is SEHNR and CDR2 is FQNEAQ in the germline V gene (reference sequence). CDR3 loop: CASSLEQYTGELFF. The DNA of the CDR3 is TGTGCCAGCAGCTTGGAACAGTACACCGGGGAGCTGTTTTTT.

The chain employs TRBV15 and TRBJ2-1; possibly TRBD2 for D (6 bases). In germline, CDR1 is LNHNV, CDR2 YYDKDF (reference sequence). With 0 bases removed from V and 6 bases from J, the gap between germline ends came to 12 bases. The CDR3 loop spans 15 amino acids. CDR3 in amino acids: CATSRDPAGANEQFF. The CDR3 bases are TGTGCCACCAGCAGAGATCCAGCGGGCGCCAATGAGCAGTTCTTC.

This clonotype was counted a few times. The chain recombines TRBV10-1 with TRBJ2-3; no clear D. The CDR3 is made up of 13 amino acids. The V and J ends lost 3 bases and 2 bases respectively, with 6 bases between them. Per the germline V gene, CDR1 is WNHNN and CDR2 is SYGVQD (reference sequence). The CDR3 loop reads CASSDGYTDTQYF. CDR3 sequence (DNA): TGCGCCAGCAGTGACGGGTACACAGATACGCAGTATTTT.

This clonotype was found many times. This chain joins TRBV12-3 or TRBV12-4 and TRBJ1-1; no clear D. The CDR3 length is 13 residues. V was shortened by 8 bases and J by 1 base, with 11 bases between the two germline ends. CDR3 DNA: TGTGCCAGCGTCGACAACCGGAACACTGAAGCTTTCTTT. The encoded protein is CASVDNRNTEAFF.

This clonotype has ten or more counts. The chain uses TRBV18 and TRBJ2-1; no firm D call. V lost 1 base to trimming and J lost 8 bases, with 12 bases between them. Germline CDR1 is KGHSH and CDR2 is LQKENI. The CDR3 is 14 residues long. CDR3 region: CASSPQEKGYEQFF. The CDR3, as DNA: TGTGCCAGCTCACCACAGGAAAAGGGATATGAGCAGTTCTTC.

The table lists this clonotype with many counts. This sequence joins TRBV28 and TRBJ2-7; D possibly uses TRBD1 or TRBD2 (6 bases each). Germline-derived CDR1 and CDR2 are MDHEN and SYDVKM. The V end was cut by 7 bases, the J end by 2 bases, with 15 bases between. The CDR3 length is 14 residues. CDR3 nucleotide sequence: TGTGCCAGCATCGGGGGCAGGGCCCCCTACGAGCAGTACTTC. This encodes CASIGGRAPYEQYF.